This T cell receptor (beta chain) is from a study of T cell responses to AZD1222 COVID-19 vaccine. Study conclusions and caveats: At study baseline, merely more than 5 AZD1222 recipients were seropositive. The donor group comprised mostly white British people and more females; the analysis possibly underestimated clonal diversity.

This CDR3 contains 14 residues. Germline-derived CDR1 and CDR2 are MNHEY and SVGAGI. Trimming removed 6 bases from V and 4 bases from J, with 13 bases in between. Method: immunoSEQ multiplex PCR; TCRdb's copy keeps in-frame clones and lacks some. The sample shows 120,000 to 150,000 clones, roughly 93% of them seen only once. On this clone: Its target is unknown.

Material: peripheral blood, obtained 28 days after the second AZD1222 dose. This chain joins TRBV6-5 and TRBJ1-5, with a possible D match to TRBD1 (6 bases). The TCR sequence derives from an adult who received the AZD1222 COVID-19 vaccine. For the CDR3, the DNA is TGTGCCAGCAGGGGCTCAGGGGTAAATCAGCCCCAGCATTTT. Its protein product is CASRGSGVNQPQHF.